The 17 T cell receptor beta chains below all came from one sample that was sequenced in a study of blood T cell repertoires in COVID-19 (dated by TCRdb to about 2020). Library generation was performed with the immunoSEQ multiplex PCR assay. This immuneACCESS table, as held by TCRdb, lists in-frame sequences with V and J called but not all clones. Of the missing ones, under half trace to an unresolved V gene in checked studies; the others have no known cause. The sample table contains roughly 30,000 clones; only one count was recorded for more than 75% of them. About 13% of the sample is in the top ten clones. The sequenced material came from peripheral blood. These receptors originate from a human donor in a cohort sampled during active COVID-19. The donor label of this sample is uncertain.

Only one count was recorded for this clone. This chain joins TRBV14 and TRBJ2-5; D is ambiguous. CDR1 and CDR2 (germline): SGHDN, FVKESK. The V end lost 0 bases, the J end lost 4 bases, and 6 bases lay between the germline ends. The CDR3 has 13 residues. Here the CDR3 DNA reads TGTGCCAGCAGCCAAGATCTACGAGAGACCCAGTACTTC. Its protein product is CASSQDLRETQYF.

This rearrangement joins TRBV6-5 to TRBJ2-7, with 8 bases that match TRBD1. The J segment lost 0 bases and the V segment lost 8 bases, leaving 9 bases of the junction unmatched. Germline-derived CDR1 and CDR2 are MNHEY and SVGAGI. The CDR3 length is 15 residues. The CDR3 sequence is CASGKGTGASYEQYF. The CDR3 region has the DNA TGTGCCAGCGGGAAGGGGACAGGAGCCTCCTACGAGCAGTACTTC.

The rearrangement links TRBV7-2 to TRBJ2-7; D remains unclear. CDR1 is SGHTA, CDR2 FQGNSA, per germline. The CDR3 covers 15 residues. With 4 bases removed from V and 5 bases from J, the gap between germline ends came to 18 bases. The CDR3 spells CASSSYKQQSDEQYF. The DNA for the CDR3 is TGTGCCAGCAGCTCCTACAAGCAACAGTCCGACGAGCAGTACTTC.

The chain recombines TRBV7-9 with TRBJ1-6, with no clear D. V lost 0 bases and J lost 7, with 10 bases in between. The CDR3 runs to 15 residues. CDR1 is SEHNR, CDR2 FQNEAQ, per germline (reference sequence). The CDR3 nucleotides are TGTGCCAGCAGCTTAGCGACTGGCCCGAATTCACCCCTCCACTTT. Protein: CASSLATGPNSPLHF.

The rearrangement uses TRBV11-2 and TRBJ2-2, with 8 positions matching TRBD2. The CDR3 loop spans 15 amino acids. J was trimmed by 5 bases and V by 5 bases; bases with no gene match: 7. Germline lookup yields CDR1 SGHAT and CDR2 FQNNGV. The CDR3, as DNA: TGTGCCAGCAGCCCAATGGGACTAGGAACCGGGGAGCTGTTTTTT. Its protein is CASSPMGLGTGELFF.

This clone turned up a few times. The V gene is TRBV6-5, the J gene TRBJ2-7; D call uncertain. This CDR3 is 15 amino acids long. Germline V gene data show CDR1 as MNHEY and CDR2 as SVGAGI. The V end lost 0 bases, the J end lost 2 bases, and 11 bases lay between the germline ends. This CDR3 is CASSYSRGSTYEQYF. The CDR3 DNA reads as TGTGCCAGCAGTTACTCGCGCGGCTCCACCTACGAGCAGTACTTC.

The CDR3 loop reads CASSQDSHRLGSPLHF. CDR3 nucleotides: TGTGCCAGCAGCCAAGATAGTCACAGGCTTGGTTCACCCCTCCACTTT. The V call is TRBV3-1 (or the pseudogene TRBV3-2), the J call TRBJ1-6; D possibly corresponds to TRBD1 (5 bases). Trimming removed 0 bases from V and 9 bases from J, with 15 bases in between. CDR1 is LGHDT and CDR2 is YNNKEL in the germline V gene (reference sequence). The CDR3 length is 16 residues.

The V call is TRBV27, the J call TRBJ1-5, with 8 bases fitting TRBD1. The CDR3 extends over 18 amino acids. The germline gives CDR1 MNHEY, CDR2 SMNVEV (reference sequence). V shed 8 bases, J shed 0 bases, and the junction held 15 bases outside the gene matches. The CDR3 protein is CASSLGRGPGYSNQPQHF. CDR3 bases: TGTGCCAGCTCCCTGGGCAGGGGGCCGGGGTATAGCAATCAGCCCCAGCATTTT.

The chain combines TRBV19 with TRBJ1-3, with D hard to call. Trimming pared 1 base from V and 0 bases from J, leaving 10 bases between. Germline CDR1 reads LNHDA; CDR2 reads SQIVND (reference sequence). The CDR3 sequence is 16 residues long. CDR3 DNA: TGTGCCAGTAGTATAGCTGGGCAAAGCTCTGGAAACACCATATATTTT. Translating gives CASSIAGQSSGNTIYF.

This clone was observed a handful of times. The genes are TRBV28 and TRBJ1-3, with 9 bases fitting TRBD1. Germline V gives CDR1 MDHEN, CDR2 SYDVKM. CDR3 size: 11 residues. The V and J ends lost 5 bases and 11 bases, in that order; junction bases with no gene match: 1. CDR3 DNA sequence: TGTGCCAGCAGTAACAGGGGGCCCATATATTTT. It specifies CASSNRGPIYF.

This CDR3 reads CASSLVQAGEDTQYF. CDR3 DNA: TGTGCCAGCAGCTTAGTACAAGCGGGGGAGGATACGCAGTATTTT. The chain uses TRBV7-9 and TRBJ2-3, with TRBD2 matching 8 bases. V shed 1 base, J shed 6 bases, and the junction held 6 bases outside the gene matches. The length of the CDR3 is 15 residues. Germline V lookup: CDR1 SEHNR, CDR2 FQNEAQ (reference sequence).

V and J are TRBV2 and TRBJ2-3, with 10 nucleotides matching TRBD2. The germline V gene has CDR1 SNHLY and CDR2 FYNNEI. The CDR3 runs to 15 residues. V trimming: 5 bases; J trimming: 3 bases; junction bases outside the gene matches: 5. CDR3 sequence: CASSPGLAFTDTQYF. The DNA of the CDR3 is TGTGCCAGCAGTCCGGGACTAGCGTTTACAGATACGCAGTATTTT.

DNA of the CDR3: TGTGCCAGCAGCTTGGTGGCTGACTGGGATTCACCCCTCCACTTT. Protein sequence: CASSLVADWDSPLHF. The V and J genes are TRBV5-5 and TRBJ1-6; D gene ambiguous. V lost 0 bases to trimming and J lost 8 bases, with 12 bases between them. The germline V gene encodes CDR1 SGHKS and CDR2 YYEKEE (reference sequence). The CDR3 consists of 15 residues.

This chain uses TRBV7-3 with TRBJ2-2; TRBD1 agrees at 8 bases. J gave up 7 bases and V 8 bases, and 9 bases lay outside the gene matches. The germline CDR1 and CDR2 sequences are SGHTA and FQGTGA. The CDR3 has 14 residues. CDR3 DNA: TGTGCCAGCTCCCAGGACAGGGTTAACGGGGAGCTGTTTTTT. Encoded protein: CASSQDRVNGELFF.

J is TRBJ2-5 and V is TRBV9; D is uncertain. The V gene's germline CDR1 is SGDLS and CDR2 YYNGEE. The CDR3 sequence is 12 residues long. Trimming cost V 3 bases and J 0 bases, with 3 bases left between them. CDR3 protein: CASSADQETQYF. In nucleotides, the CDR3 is TGTGCCAGCAGCGCTGACCAAGAGACCCAGTACTTC.

CDR3 residues: CSASPLSRRQETQYF. DNA of the CDR3: TGCAGTGCTAGTCCCCTCTCGCGGCGGCAAGAGACCCAGTACTTC. This sequence joins TRBV20-1 and TRBJ2-5; D is ambiguous. Germline loops: CDR1 DFQATT, CDR2 SNEGSKA (reference sequence). There are 15 residues in the CDR3. V lost 3 bases to trimming and J lost 2 bases, with 16 bases between them.

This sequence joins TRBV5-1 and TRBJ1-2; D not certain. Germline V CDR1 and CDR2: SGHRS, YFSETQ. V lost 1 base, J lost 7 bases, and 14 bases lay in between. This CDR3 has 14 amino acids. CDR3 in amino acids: CASSLLGDSVGYTF. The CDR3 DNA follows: TGCGCCAGCAGCTTGCTCGGGGATTCCGTTGGCTACACCTTC. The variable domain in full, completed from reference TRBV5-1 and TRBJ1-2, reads KAGVTQTPRYLIKTRGQQVTLSCSPISGHRSVSWYQQTPGQGLQFLFEYFSETQRNKGNFPGRFSGRQFSNSRSEMNVSTLELGDSALYLCASSLLGDSVGYTFGSGTRLTVV.